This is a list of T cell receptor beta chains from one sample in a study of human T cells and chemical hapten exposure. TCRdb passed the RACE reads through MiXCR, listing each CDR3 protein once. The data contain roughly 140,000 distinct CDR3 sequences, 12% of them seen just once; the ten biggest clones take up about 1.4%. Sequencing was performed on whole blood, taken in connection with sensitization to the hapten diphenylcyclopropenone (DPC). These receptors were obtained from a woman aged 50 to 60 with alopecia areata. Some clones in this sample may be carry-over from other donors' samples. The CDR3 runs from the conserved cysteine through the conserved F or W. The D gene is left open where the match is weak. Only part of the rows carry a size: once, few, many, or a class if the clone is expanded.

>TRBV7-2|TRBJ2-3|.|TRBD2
TGTGCCAGCAGCATCTCCGGGACTAGGGTCCGGGCGCAGTATTTT
CASSISGTRVRAQYF
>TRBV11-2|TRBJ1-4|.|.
TGTGTCAGCAGTCTCCAGGGATTTAATAATGAAAAACTGTTTTTT
CVSSLQGFNNEKLFF
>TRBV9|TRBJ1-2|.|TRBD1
TGTGCCAGCAATCGGGACAGCTATGGCTACACCTTC
CASNRDSYGYTF
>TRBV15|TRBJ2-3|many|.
TGTGCCACCAGCAGGCGGGAAGGCACAGATACGCAGTATTTT
CATSRREGTDTQYF
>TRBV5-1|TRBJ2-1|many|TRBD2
TGTGCCAGCAGCTTAGTGGGCGGGAGCTCCTACAATGAGCAGTTCTTC
CASSLVGGSSYNEQFF
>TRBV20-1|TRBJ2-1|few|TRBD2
TGCAGTGCCCACGTGACTAGGACTAGCGGGAGAGCCGAGAAGGGCAATGAGCAGTTCTTC
CSAHVTRTSGRAEKGNEQFF
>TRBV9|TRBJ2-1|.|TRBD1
TGTGCCAGCAGCGTTGCCGGGACAGCTCAGTACAATGAGCAGTTCTTC
CASSVAGTAQYNEQFF
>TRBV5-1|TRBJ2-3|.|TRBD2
TGCGCCAGCAGCTTGCGACGGTCGCTAGCGGGAGAGTCAGATACGCAGTATTTT
CASSLRRSLAGESDTQYF
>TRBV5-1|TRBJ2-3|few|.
TGCGCCAGCAGCTTGGACGGGATGGGGACAGATACGCAGTATTTT
CASSLDGMGTDTQYF
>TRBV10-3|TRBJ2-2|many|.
TGTGCCATCAGGGCCTCACAGGTAGCCGGGGAGCTGTTTTTT
CAIRASQVAGELFF
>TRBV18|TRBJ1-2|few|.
TGTGCCAGCTCTCCCGGACGGGAACTTAACTATGGCTACACCTTC
CASSPGRELNYGYTF
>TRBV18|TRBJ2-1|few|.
TGTGCCAGCTCACCAGGGGATGAGCAGTTCTTC
CASSPGDEQFF
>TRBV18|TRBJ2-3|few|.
TGTGCCAGCTCACCTCCCGGATTTAGCACAGATACGCAGTATTTT
CASSPPGFSTDTQYF
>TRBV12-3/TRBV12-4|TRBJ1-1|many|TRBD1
TGTGCCAGCAGTTTTGACAGGGTAAGAACTGAAGCTTTCTTT
CASSFDRVRTEAFF
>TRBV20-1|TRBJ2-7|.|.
TGCAGTGCAGACGGGCGGTCCTACGAGCAGTACTTC
CSADGRSYEQYF
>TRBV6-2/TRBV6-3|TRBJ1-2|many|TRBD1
TGTGCCAGCAGTTACTCGACAGGGGATGGCTACACCTTC
CASSYSTGDGYTF
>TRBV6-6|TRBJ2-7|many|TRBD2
TGTGCCAGCAGTTACTGGGGGGGAGAGGCCGAGCAGTACTTC
CASSYWGGEAEQYF
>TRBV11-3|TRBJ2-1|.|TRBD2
TGTGCCAGCAGCTTAGACGGCGGGAGGACCTACAATGAGCAGTTCTTC
CASSLDGGRTYNEQFF
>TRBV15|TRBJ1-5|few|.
TGTGCCACCAGCAGAGATAACAGCCGGCCGGGTCAGCCCCAGCATTTT
CATSRDNSRPGQPQHF
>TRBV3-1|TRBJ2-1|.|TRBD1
TGTGCCAGCAGCCAAGATGGAGGACAGGGGGTAATTGCGCAGTTCTTC
CASSQDGGQGVIAQFF
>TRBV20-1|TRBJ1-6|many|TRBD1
TGCAGTGCTAGTCGACAGGGAGGCGGTAATTCACCCCTCCACTTT
CSASRQGGGNSPLHF
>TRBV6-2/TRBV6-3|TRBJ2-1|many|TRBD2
TGTGCCAGCAGCACGGGGGGACTAGCGATCGATGAGCAGTTCTTC
CASSTGGLAIDEQFF
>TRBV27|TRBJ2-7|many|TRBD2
TGTGCCAGCAGTTTATCGAGGAGCGGGAGTCAATCCTACGAGCAGTACTTC
CASSLSRSGSQSYEQYF